Sequencing of this TCR beta chain was carried out in a study of T cell responses to AZD1222 COVID-19 vaccine. The repertoire was sequenced with immunoSEQ multiplex PCR; TCRdb's copy has only in-frame clones and lacks some. The sample lists 65,000 to 70,000 clones, about nine tenths occurring once. Study-level results: Vaccine-related CD4 TCRs covered spike, predominating at 160-218 and 743-854.

Per germline, CDR1 MDHEN and CDR2 SYDVKM. This CDR3 region has 16 residues. The V end lost 3 bases, the J end lost 2 bases, and 15 bases lay between the germline ends. As concerns this clone: Its target is not known.

The TCR was taken from an adult in good health. V usage is TRBV28 and J usage is TRBJ2-3; no clear D. The material sequenced was peripheral blood, taken on day 0 of AZD1222 vaccination. The CDR3 here is CASSLLSGPFTDTQYF. In DNA, the CDR3 is TGTGCCAGCAGTTTGTTGTCCGGTCCTTTCACAGATACGCAGTATTTT.